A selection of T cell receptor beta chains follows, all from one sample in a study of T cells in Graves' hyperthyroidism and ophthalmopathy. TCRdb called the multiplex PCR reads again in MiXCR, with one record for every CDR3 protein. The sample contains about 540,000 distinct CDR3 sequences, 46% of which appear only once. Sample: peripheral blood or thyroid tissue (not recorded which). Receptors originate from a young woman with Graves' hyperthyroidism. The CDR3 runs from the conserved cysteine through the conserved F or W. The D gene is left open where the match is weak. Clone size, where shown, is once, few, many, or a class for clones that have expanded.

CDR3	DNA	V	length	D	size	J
CATSRDLADSYEQYF	TGTGCCACCAGCAGAGATCTAGCGGACTCCTACGAGCAGTACTTC	TRBV15	15	TRBD2	once	TRBJ2-7
CASSVDDIPNTEAFF	TGTGCCAGCAGCGTAGATGACATACCGAACACTGAAGCTTTCTTT	TRBV9	15	-	few	TRBJ1-1
CAIRAGGELFF	TGTGCCATCAGGGCAGGCGGGGAGCTGTTTTTT	TRBV10-3	11	-	-	TRBJ2-2
CASSPPTKWPEAFF	TGTGCCAGCAGCCCTCCGACGAAATGGCCTGAAGCTTTCTTT	TRBV7-6	14	-	-	TRBJ1-1
CASSLAGVNGELFF	TGTGCCAGCAGCCTAGCGGGAGTTAACGGGGAGCTGTTTTTT	TRBV3-1	14	TRBD2	few	TRBJ2-2
CASGLPSEGNEQFF	TGTGCCAGCGGCCTTCCTAGCGAAGGTAATGAGCAGTTCTTC	TRBV7-9	14	-	-	TRBJ2-1
CASLDMNYGYTF	TGTGCCAGCCTAGACATGAACTATGGCTACACCTTC	TRBV27	12	-	many	TRBJ1-2
CASSVGWGRMNTEAFF	TGTGCCAGCAGCGTAGGATGGGGGAGGATGAACACTGAAGCTTTCTTT	TRBV7-4	16	-	once	TRBJ1-1
CASSFGTGINSPLHF	TGTGCCAGCAGTTTTGGGACAGGCATTAATTCACCCCTCCACTTT	TRBV12-3/TRBV12-4	15	TRBD1	many	TRBJ1-6
CSARDRQTEKLFF	TGCAGTGCTAGAGATCGCCAGACTGAAAAACTGTTTTTT	TRBV20-1	13	-	many	TRBJ1-4
CSVGTSGSTDMQYF	TGCAGCGTTGGGACTAGCGGGAGCACAGATATGCAGTATTTT	TRBV29-1	14	TRBD2	-	TRBJ2-3
CASSSSLASGRTGELFF	TGTGCCAGCAGCTCCTCCCTTGCTAGCGGGAGGACGGGGGAGCTGTTTTTT	TRBV7-9	17	TRBD2	few	TRBJ2-2
CSASRTGARDSPLHF	TGCAGTGCTAGTCGCACAGGGGCGAGGGATTCACCCCTCCACTTT	TRBV20-1	15	TRBD1	-	TRBJ1-6
CSAYRDESNQPQHF	TGCAGTGCTTACCGGGACGAGAGCAATCAGCCCCAGCATTTT	TRBV20-1	14	-	-	TRBJ1-5
CASSYSFVRDGNNYGYTF	TGTGCCAGCAGTTACTCGTTTGTCCGGGACGGCAATAACTATGGCTACACCTTC	TRBV6-5	18	-	-	TRBJ1-2
CASSQPLAGDERQYF	TGCGCCAGCAGCCAGCCCCTAGCGGGAGATGAGCGGCAGTACTTC	TRBV5-1	15	TRBD2	-	TRBJ2-7
CSARDGTSGRGDTQYF	TGCAGTGCTAGAGATGGGACTAGCGGGAGGGGAGATACGCAGTATTTT	TRBV20-1	16	TRBD2	-	TRBJ2-3
CSVVAGTNYGYTF	TGCAGCGTTGTGGCTGGGACTAACTATGGCTACACCTTC	TRBV29-1	13	-	-	TRBJ1-2
CASSRLFRRYNEQFF	TGTGCCAGCAGCCGATTGTTCCGTCGGTACAATGAGCAGTTCTTC	TRBV7-2	15	-	few	TRBJ2-1
CASSGTGGSYEQYF	TGTGCCAGCTCAGGGACAGGGGGCTCCTACGAGCAGTACTTC	TRBV18	14	TRBD1	few	TRBJ2-7
CASSMWDSGNTIYF	TGTGCCAGTAGTATGTGGGACTCTGGAAACACCATATATTTT	TRBV19	14	-	many	TRBJ1-3
CASSLPKTSGETQYF	TGTGCCAGCAGCTTGCCGAAGACTAGCGGGGAGACCCAGTACTTC	TRBV7-9	15	TRBD2	-	TRBJ2-5
CATSRDWGSVNTGELFF	TGTGCCACCAGCAGAGATTGGGGTAGCGTTAACACCGGGGAGCTGTTTTTT	TRBV15	17	-	many	TRBJ2-2
CASSQLRNGCTF	TGTGCCAGCAGCCAGCTTAGAAATGGCTGCACCTTC	TRBV7-9	12	-	-	TRBJ1-2
CAISPDRGQETQHF	TGTGCCATCAGTCCGGACAGGGGGCAAGAGACCCAGCATTTT	TRBV10-3	14	TRBD1	-	TRBJ1-5
CASSPPQGAAGELFF	TGTGCCAGCAGCCCACCCCAGGGGGCGGCCGGGGAGCTGTTTTTT	TRBV7-3	15	TRBD1	-	TRBJ2-2
CASSNLGGQPQHF	TGTGCCAGTAGTAACTTGGGGGGTCAGCCCCAGCATTTT	TRBV19	13	-	few	TRBJ1-5
CASRPGRYTEAFF	TGTGCCAGCAGGCCCGGGCGATACACTGAAGCTTTCTTT	TRBV6-5	13	-	few	TRBJ1-1
CASSLSGTSGSVTGELFF	TGTGCCAGCAGTCTATCCGGGACTAGCGGTTCGGTCACCGGGGAGCTGTTTTTT	TRBV6-6	18	TRBD2	-	TRBJ2-2
CASSARLLAGTLETQYF	TGTGCCAGCAGTGCTAGACTCCTAGCGGGGACTCTGGAGACCCAGTACTTC	TRBV25-1	17	TRBD2	-	TRBJ2-5
CASSQIYGTSTDTQYF	TGTGCCAGCAGCCAGATATACGGGACAAGCACAGATACGCAGTATTTT	TRBV7-6	16	-	-	TRBJ2-3
CASPRRAGDSGANVLTF	TGTGCCAGCCCCAGAAGGGCAGGGGACTCTGGGGCCAACGTCCTGACTTTC	TRBV18	17	-	-	TRBJ2-6
CASSEFGRLTF	TGTGCCAGCAGTGAATTCGGCCGTTTGACTTTC	TRBV6-1	11	-	-	TRBJ2-6
CASSLSPNEQYF	TGTGCCAGCAGTTTAAGCCCTAACGAGCAGTACTTC	TRBV7-3	12	-	-	TRBJ2-7
CATISRRTDTQYF	TGTGCCACCATAAGCAGGCGCACAGATACGCAGTATTTT	TRBV2	13	-	-	TRBJ2-3
CASRQDRENEQFF	TGTGCCAGCAGGCAGGACAGGGAAAATGAGCAGTTCTTC	TRBV2	13	TRBD1	-	TRBJ2-1
CASSLSGGSDTQYF	TGCGCCAGCAGCTTGTCAGGGGGCTCAGATACGCAGTATTTT	TRBV5-1	14	TRBD1	-	TRBJ2-3
CASLEARAGLEQFF	TGTGCCAGCCTCGAGGCTCGAGCGGGGCTTGAGCAGTTCTTC	TRBV7-2	14	TRBD2	-	TRBJ2-1
CASSERASHSYEQYF	TGTGCCAGCAGCGAGAGAGCCTCCCACTCCTACGAGCAGTACTTC	TRBV15	15	-	-	TRBJ2-7
CASGLDLLQGNTF	TGTGCTAGTGGTCTAGACCTCCTACAGGGGAACACCTTC	TRBV12-5	13	TRBD1	many	TRBJ1-2
CASSSNRLGIFEQYF	TGTGCCAGCAGCTCAAACAGACTAGGGATTTTCGAGCAGTACTTC	TRBV13	15	-	many	TRBJ2-7
CSARDFGDISQETQYF	TGCAGTGCTAGAGATTTTGGGGACATTAGTCAAGAGACCCAGTACTTC	TRBV20-1	16	-	many	TRBJ2-5
CSASGYTEAFF	TGCAGTGCTAGCGGCTACACTGAAGCTTTCTTT	TRBV20-1	11	-	few	TRBJ1-1